The 31 T cell receptor beta chains below were found in one sample sequenced in a study of CD8+ T cells in alopecia areata. Extracted RNA was reverse transcribed into cDNA, the sequencing template. Data came from immunoSEQ multiplex PCR; TCRdb stores just in-frame clones and leaves some out. The sample consists of approximately 98,000 clones, roughly 60% of them appearing once. The sample consisted of CD8+ T cells sorted from blood. The receptors shown here come from a human donor in good health.

The chain links TRBV2 to TRBJ2-2, with unresolved D. V was pared by 11 bases and J by 0 bases, with 10 bases between. Germline V lookup: CDR1 SNHLY, CDR2 FYNNEI. This CDR3 is built from 13 residues. DNA of the CDR3: TGTGCCGCCTTGGCGCCGAACACCGGGGAGCTGTTTTTT. Translation gives CAALAPNTGELFF.

This clone was recorded once. The chain carries TRBV18 and TRBJ1-2; TRBD1 agrees at 7 bases. J was trimmed by 7 bases and V by 6 bases; bases with no gene match: 14. This CDR3 comprises 15 residues. Germline assignment: CDR1 KGHSH and CDR2 LQKENI. CDR3 region: CASSLTLTGFFGYTF. As DNA, the CDR3 is TGTGCCAGCTCCCTAACCCTGACAGGGTTTTTTGGCTACACCTTC.

The chain links TRBV6-6 to TRBJ1-2; possible D gene TRBD1, 6 bases. With 2 bases removed from V and 2 bases from J, the gap between germline ends came to 6 bases. The germline V gene encodes CDR1 MNHNY and CDR2 SVGAGI (reference sequence). The CDR3 extends over 13 amino acids. CDR3 DNA sequence: TGTGCCAGCAGTTACGGACAGAACTATGGCTACACCTTC. Encoded protein: CASSYGQNYGYTF.

This chain uses TRBV2 with TRBJ1-1; the D gene is possibly TRBD1 (5 bases). Per germline, CDR1 SNHLY and CDR2 FYNNEI. This CDR3 spans 13 amino acids. Trimming stripped 8 bases from V and 1 base from J, with 11 bases between. Here the CDR3 reads CASGAGTNTEAFF. CDR3 bases: TGTGCCAGCGGGGCCGGGACGAACACTGAAGCTTTCTTT.

The V and J genes are TRBV4-1 and TRBJ2-3, with TRBD2 matching 7 bases. The CDR3 contains 16 residues. Losses at the gene ends were 3 bases for V and 3 bases for J; bases not matched to a gene: 9. Germline V gene sequence: CDR1 MGHRA, CDR2 YSYEKL. CDR3 sequence reads: CASSQTLRGVTDTQYF. CDR3 DNA sequence: TGCGCCAGCAGCCAGACACTCCGGGGGGTGACAGATACGCAGTATTTT.

The genes are TRBV6-6 and TRBJ1-1; D ambiguous. The CDR3 runs 14 residues. Per germline, CDR1 MNHNY and CDR2 SVGAGI (reference sequence). The germline V and J ends were trimmed by 0 bases and 1 base, with 6 bases remaining between them. The CDR3 spells CASSYSQGNTEAFF. As DNA, the CDR3 is TGTGCCAGCAGTTACTCCCAAGGGAACACTGAAGCTTTCTTT.

This clone has only a few counts. This chain joins TRBV15 and TRBJ1-2, with D uncertain. The CDR3 is made up of 13 amino acids. Germline lookup yields CDR1 LNHNV and CDR2 YYDKDF (reference sequence). Between the trimmed V and J ends, which lost 0 bases and 6 bases, there was a span of 8 bases. The CDR3 loop reads CATSRDIRDGYTF. In nucleotides, the CDR3 is TGTGCCACCAGCAGAGATATTCGGGATGGCTACACCTTC.

This clone appeared once. V gene TRBV5-1 combines with J gene TRBJ2-7; 8 nucleotides line up with TRBD1. In germline, CDR1 is SGHRS, CDR2 YFSETQ. The V and J ends lost 0 bases and 2 bases, in that order; junction bases with no gene match: 1. The CDR3 contains 14 residues. This chain's CDR3 is CASSLGQGPYEQYF. The CDR3 DNA reads as TGCGCCAGCAGCTTGGGACAGGGGCCCTACGAGCAGTACTTC.

This clone showed up just a few times. The chain links TRBV21-1 to TRBJ2-6; the D segment call TRBD2 is taken from the table without a DNA check. TRBV21-1 is a documented pseudogene. The CDR3 covers 18 residues. CDR3 region: CASSYCPGSEPGANVLTF. CDR3 sequence (DNA): TGTGCCAGCAGCTATTGCCCGGGTAGCGAGCCTGGGGCCAACGTCCTGACTTTC.

In its sample, this clone was seen once. The rearrangement uses TRBV29-1 and TRBJ2-7; 8 bases agree with TRBD1. The germline gives CDR1 SQVTM, CDR2 ANQGSEA. After removal of 0 bases from V and 6 bases from J, the junction contained 10 bases not matched to a gene. The CDR3 runs to 15 residues. The CDR3 bases are TGCAGCGTTGAAGATACGGAGGACAGGGTTGGCGAGCAGTACTTC. This gives the protein CSVEDTEDRVGEQYF.

The chain recombines TRBV18 with TRBJ2-5; no firm D call. V lost 1 base, J lost 1 base, and 7 bases lay in between. Germline-derived CDR1 and CDR2 are KGHSH and LQKENI. This CDR3 contains 14 residues. The CDR3 loop is CASSPRRVQETQYF. The CDR3 nucleotides are TGTGCCAGCTCACCACGACGCGTCCAAGAGACCCAGTACTTC. The full variable domain, completed using reference TRBV18 and TRBJ2-5, is NAGVMQNPRHLVRRRGQEARLRCSPMKGHSHVYWYRQLPEEGLKFMVYLQKENIIDESGMPKERFSAEFPKEGPSILRIQQVVRGDSAAYFCASSPRRVQETQYFGPGTRLLVL.

This clone was found a few times. The gene calls are TRBV25-1 and TRBJ2-7; a possible D gene is TRBD1 (6 bases). This CDR3 is built from 16 residues. Trimming pared 0 bases from V and 0 bases from J, leaving 12 bases between. Germline V gene sequence: CDR1 MGHDK, CDR2 SYGVNS. The CDR3 sequence: CASSEYDRPDSYEQYF. Written as DNA, the CDR3 is TGTGCCAGCAGTGAATATGACAGGCCCGACTCCTACGAGCAGTACTTC.

This clone showed up just a few times. This chain connects TRBV2 to TRBJ2-1; 11 bases line up with TRBD2. The germline CDR1 and CDR2 sequences are SNHLY and FYNNEI. V shed 6 bases, J shed 5 bases, and the junction held 9 bases outside the gene matches. The CDR3 has 16 residues. CDR3 in DNA: TGTGCCAGCAGGCGGGAGGCTAGCGGGGGGAACAATGAGCAGTTCTTC. Encoded protein: CASRREASGGNNEQFF.

The chain recombines TRBV10-3 with TRBJ2-3, with D perhaps matching TRBD1 (6 bases). This CDR3 spans 14 amino acids. Trimming took off 8 bases at V and 1 base at J, with 13 bases between the two ends. Per the germline V gene, CDR1 is ENHRY and CDR2 is SYGVKD. CDR3: CAIGYRERTDTQYF. In nucleotides, the CDR3 is TGTGCCATCGGATACAGGGAGCGCACAGATACGCAGTATTTT.

The chain couples TRBV30 to TRBJ2-7; D ambiguous. The CDR3 covers 12 residues. Germline V gives CDR1 GTSNPN, CDR2 SVGIG (reference sequence). V gave up 0 bases and J gave up 6 bases, with 9 bases separating them. In DNA form, the CDR3 reads TGTGCCTGGAGTGTAGTAGGCCGCGAGCAGTACTTC. This translates into CAWSVVGREQYF.

This chain joins TRBV30 and TRBJ1-4; 10 positions match TRBD1. The CDR3 runs to 14 residues. V trimming: 1 base; J trimming: 8 bases; junction bases outside the gene matches: 4. Germline V gene sequence: CDR1 GTSNPN, CDR2 SVGIG (reference sequence). The chain's CDR3 is CAWSETGGPEKLFF. CDR3 DNA: TGTGCCTGGAGTGAGACAGGGGGCCCCGAAAAACTGTTTTTT.

The chain has TRBV6-5 and TRBJ1-1; D gene ambiguous. CDR3 length: 14 amino acids. Looked up from germline, CDR1 is MNHEY and CDR2 is SVGAGI. The ends were cut back, 2 bases at V and 3 bases at J, with 10 bases in the middle. The CDR3 loop is CASSYLRRDTEAFF. In nucleotides, the CDR3 is TGTGCCAGCAGTTACCTACGGAGAGACACTGAAGCTTTCTTT.

In this sample, this clone turned up a few times. The V gene is TRBV27, the J gene TRBJ1-5, with D tentatively TRBD1 (5 bases). Trimming pared 0 bases from V and 9 bases from J, leaving 12 bases between. CDR1 and CDR2 from the germline V gene are MNHEY and SMNVEV (reference sequence). The CDR3 totals 14 residues. The chain's CDR3 is CASSLSGQGAPQHF. CDR3 in DNA: TGTGCCAGCAGTTTATCGGGGCAGGGTGCGCCCCAGCATTTT.

This clone has ten or more counts. The chain combines TRBV4-3 with TRBJ2-5; TRBD2 agrees at 9 bases. V gave up 1 base and J gave up 2 bases; unmatched junction bases: 2. CDR3 length equals 15 residues. CDR1 and CDR2 from the germline V gene are LGHNA and YSLEER. The CDR3 region is CASSQARGGQETQYF. For the CDR3, the DNA is TGCGCCAGCAGCCAAGCGCGGGGGGGACAAGAGACCCAGTACTTC.

This clone was found a few times. The V and J genes are TRBV15 and TRBJ2-2; TRBD1 might be the D (5 bases). The length of the CDR3 is 16 residues. The ends were cut back, 5 bases at V and 3 bases at J, with 16 bases in the middle. Germline loops: CDR1 LNHNV, CDR2 YYDKDF (reference sequence). CDR3 nucleotide sequence: TGTGCCACCAGCGGAGCAGACAGACCTTACACCGGGGAGCTGTTTTTT. Protein product: CATSGADRPYTGELFF.

The chain combines TRBV30 with TRBJ1-2; D is unresolved. Trimming pared 4 bases from V and 7 bases from J, leaving 16 bases between. The germline V gene has CDR1 GTSNPN and CDR2 SVGIG (reference sequence). This CDR3 is built from 13 residues. The chain's CDR3 is CAWTGVGAVGYTF. The CDR3 DNA sequence: TGTGCCTGGACCGGAGTAGGTGCGGTTGGCTACACCTTC. The whole variable domain, filled in from reference TRBV30 and TRBJ1-2, reads SQTIHQWPATLVQPVGSPLSLECTVEGTSNPNLYWYRQAAGRGLQLLFYSVGIGQISSEVPQNLSASRPQDRQFILSSKKLLLSDSGFYLCAWTGVGAVGYTFGSGTRLTVV.

This chain uses TRBV27 with TRBJ2-7; D unclear. Germline V CDR1 and CDR2: MNHEY, SMNVEV (reference sequence). The CDR3 runs 13 residues. V was pared by 5 bases and J by 6 bases, with 14 bases between. This CDR3 is CASSPSPFREQYF. In DNA, the CDR3 is TGTGCCAGCAGTCCAAGTCCTTTCCGCGAGCAGTACTTC.

This chain connects TRBV7-9 to TRBJ2-2, with D possibly being TRBD2 (5 bases). There are 17 residues in the CDR3. V lost 1 base and J lost 1, with 13 bases in between. Germline V gives CDR1 SEHNR, CDR2 FQNEAQ (reference sequence). The DNA for the CDR3 is TGTGCCAGCAGCTTAGGTCCTTTCGGGGAGAACACCGGGGAGCTGTTTTTT. It specifies CASSLGPFGENTGELFF.

J is TRBJ1-5 and V is TRBV2; D possibly corresponds to TRBD1 (5 bases). Trimming left V 5 bases short and J 5 bases short, with 16 bases between. Germline CDR1 reads SNHLY; CDR2 reads FYNNEI. The CDR3 has 15 residues. In DNA form, the CDR3 reads TGTGCCAGCAGTAACCGGGACGGGGAGTATCAGCCCCAGCATTTT. Translation: CASSNRDGEYQPQHF.

The chain has TRBV11-1 and TRBJ1-2; the D is unclear. The CDR3 has 14 amino acids. V was clipped by 0 bases and J by 0 bases, with 5 bases between them. Germline CDR1 is SGHAT and CDR2 is FQDESV (reference sequence). The CDR3 coding sequence is TGTGCCAGCAGCTTAGCAGGAGCTAACTATGGCTACACCTTC. It yields the protein CASSLAGANYGYTF.

The chain recombines TRBV2 with TRBJ2-5; D may correspond to TRBD1 or TRBD2 (5 bases each). V lost 0 bases and J 2 bases, leaving 19 bases between the germline ends. The germline CDR1 and CDR2 sequences are SNHLY and FYNNEI. The CDR3 extends over 18 amino acids. DNA of the CDR3: TGTGCCAGCAGTGAAGCGGGGGAGCTTAACATTAAGCAAGAGACCCAGTACTTC. Its protein product is CASSEAGELNIKQETQYF.

The chain joins TRBV18 to TRBJ2-1, with D possibly matching TRBD2 (6 bases). Trimming removed 1 base from V and 7 bases from J, with 11 bases in between. The CDR3 consists of 14 residues. Germline CDR1 is KGHSH and CDR2 is LQKENI. The CDR3 loop is CASSPLAERNEQFF. The CDR3 DNA sequence: TGTGCCAGCTCACCACTAGCGGAGAGAAATGAGCAGTTCTTC.

This clone occurred a few times. This chain joins TRBV7-8 and TRBJ2-7; D perhaps matches TRBD1 (6 bases). V lost 5 bases and J 3 bases, leaving 11 bases between the germline ends. CDR1 and CDR2 from the germline V gene are SGHVS and FQNEAQ. This CDR3 region has 13 residues. The CDR3 sequence is CASSVGQNYEQYF. In DNA, the CDR3 is TGTGCCAGCAGCGTCGGACAGAACTACGAGCAGTACTTC.

A few counts support this clone. The chain couples TRBV4-1 to TRBJ2-5; 9 bases fit TRBD1. The germline CDR1 and CDR2 sequences are MGHRA and YSYEKL. With 0 bases clipped from V and 1 base from J, the junction kept 3 bases outside the gene matches. The CDR3 has 16 amino acids. The CDR3 sequence is CASSQDGTGLQETQYF. CDR3 DNA: TGCGCCAGCAGCCAAGACGGGACAGGGCTCCAAGAGACCCAGTACTTC.

The J gene is TRBJ2-1, the V gene TRBV7-9, with 9 bases matching TRBD2. The CDR3 sequence is 15 residues long. Germline V lookup: CDR1 SEHNR, CDR2 FQNEAQ (reference sequence). J gave up 2 bases and V 5 bases, and 4 bases lay outside the gene matches. For the CDR3, the DNA is TGTGCCAGCAGCCTTCTAGCGGGGACCTACAATGAGCAGTTCTTC. Residues: CASSLLAGTYNEQFF. The full variable domain, rest sourced from reference TRBV7-9 and TRBJ2-1, is DTGVSQNPRHKITKRGQNVTFRCDPISEHNRLYWYRQTLGQGPEFLTYFQNEAQLEKSRLLSDRFSAERPKGSFSTLEIQRTEQGDSAMYLCASSLLAGTYNEQFFGPGTRLTVL.

This clone was observed a few times. The chain combines TRBV5-4 with TRBJ2-2; D is possibly TRBD2 (5 bases). This CDR3 comprises 16 residues. Germline V gene lookup returns CDR1 SGHNT and CDR2 YYREEE (reference sequence). The V and J ends lost 4 bases and 4 bases respectively, with 17 bases between them. This CDR3 is CASSIRSGVITGELFF. The CDR3 DNA reads as TGTGCCAGCAGCATCAGGTCCGGGGTTATCACCGGGGAGCTGTTTTTT.